A single count supports the clone carrying this T cell receptor beta chain. The antigen remains unidentified. This entry comes from a study of cytomegalovirus exposure and HLA in healthy donors. Overall study: Previous work identified roughly 110 million unique TCR beta sequences from about 179 million T cells. Study outcomes and limitations: CMV serostatus stood as the only immune exposure information on hand. The authors enumerated some 160 TCR beta chains as linked to cytomegalovirus. Segments of the TCR beta V type were, in most cases, productive about 90% or about 30% of the time in an earlier analysis.

Researchers ran the PCR with 60 Vbeta and 13 Jbeta primers. Data came from immunoSEQ multiplex PCR; TCRdb stores just in-frame clones and leaves some out. The table records about 160,000 clones, 81% of them present only once. The TCR originated in a woman between 45 and 60 years old in good health and CMV-seronegative. The sequenced sample consisted of PBMCs.

CDR3 sequence: CASSLSATNEKLFF. The DNA of the CDR3 is TGTGCCAGCAGTCTGAGTGCAACTAATGAAAAACTGTTTTTT. The chain links TRBV6-5 to TRBJ1-4; no firm D call. This CDR3 has 14 amino acids. Trimming stripped 5 bases from V and 0 bases from J, with 7 bases between. Germline loops: CDR1 MNHEY, CDR2 SVGAGI.